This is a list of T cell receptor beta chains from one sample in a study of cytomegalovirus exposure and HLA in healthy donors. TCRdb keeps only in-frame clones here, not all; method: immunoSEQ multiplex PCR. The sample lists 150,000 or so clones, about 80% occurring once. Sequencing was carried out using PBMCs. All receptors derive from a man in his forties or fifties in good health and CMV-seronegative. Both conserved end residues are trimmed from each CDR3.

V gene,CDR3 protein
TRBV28,ASSTQGEGRTEAF
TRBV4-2,ASSQGVSWAINYGYT
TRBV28,ASNLHRLAEFSYEQY
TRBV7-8,ASSFRREGGPDTQY
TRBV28,ASSLTGQLRTGELF
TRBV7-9,SSRRGQNTEAF
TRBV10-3,ATDRAGASYNEQF
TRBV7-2,ASSLIGTQGNTEAF
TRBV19,ASSISRGLYEQY
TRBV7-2,ASNQLAGRDEQF
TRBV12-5,ASGIDLRQPQH
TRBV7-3,ASSVLAGEVDTQY
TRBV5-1,ASSHGLAGGLITGELF
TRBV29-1,SDDRAPGYGYT
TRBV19,ASSIKTGGYGYT
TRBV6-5,ASSANARGNTIY
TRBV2,ASSLTGTSTGELF
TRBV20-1,SATGGAEAF
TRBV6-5,ASSYTSGQREQF
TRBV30,AWSATGVHNSPLH
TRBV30,AWRSGQTTEAF
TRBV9,ASSVGGSSLNEQF
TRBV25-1,ASSEYPGGPSYEQY
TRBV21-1,ARVGQGTDGYT
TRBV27,ASRRTSGSTHEQY
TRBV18,ASSPQVNTEAF
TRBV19,ASRPGTGGNTGELF
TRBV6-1,ASSLLAFYGYT
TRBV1,TSSLRTSGSTDTQY
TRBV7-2,ASSLSGSLYNEQF
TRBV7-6,ASSEGTGTTPIAKNSQY
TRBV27,ASSWWGPYEQY
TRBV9,ASSVEETNYGYT
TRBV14,ASSQWASDTDTQY
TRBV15,ATSSSGRAYYNEQF
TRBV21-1,ASSKGGRGAAQETQY
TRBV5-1,ASSADSNSPLH
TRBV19,ASGLLAGGGNEQF
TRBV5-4,ASSSLAGSYNEQF
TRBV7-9,SSSISVNEQY
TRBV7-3,ASSPQDRTGELF
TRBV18,ASSPKGSRTDTQY